The following is a T cell receptor (beta chain) sequence with its context. The CDR3 contains 14 residues. Germline V gene lookup returns CDR1 MNHEY and CDR2 SVGAGI. V shed 2 bases and J 6 bases; nucleotides not matched to a gene: 4. The data belong to a study of technical replicates of blood from several donors. Assay: immunoSEQ multiplex PCR; the TCRdb copy retains only in-frame clones and omits some. The sample yields approximately 79,000 clones, about 97% seen once. This chain links TRBV6-5 with TRBJ2-7; 10 positions match TRBD1. The clonotype comes from a human donor in good health. Material for sequencing was T cells isolated from PBMCs. This CDR3 is CASSYTGQGTEQYF. CDR3 DNA sequence: TGTGCCAGCAGTTACACGGGACAGGGGACCGAGCAGTACTTC.